This T cell receptor beta chain was captured by sequencing in a study of cytomegalovirus exposure and HLA in healthy donors. Broader study findings: Some highly shared sequence variants likely arose as a pipeline artifact. Most of the TCR beta V segments (in an earlier analysis) were productive either about 87% or about 30% of the time.

The CDR3 runs to 14 residues. The V segment lost 2 bases and the J segment 1 base; nucleotides outside the gene matches: 1. Per the germline V gene, CDR1 is ENHRY and CDR2 is SYGVKD. The PCR made use of 60 Vbeta and 13 Jbeta primers. TCRdb's copy holds only in-frame clones and misses some; the assay was immunoSEQ multiplex PCR. This table holds 170,000 or so clones, around three quarters found once. Worth noting for this clone: Its antigen is currently unknown.

Source material: PBMCs. This clonotype was obtained from a middle-aged woman in good health and CMV-seronegative. This chain connects TRBV10-3 to TRBJ2-5; 7 nucleotides agree with TRBD1. CDR3 loop: CAISERQGQETQYF. Here the CDR3 DNA reads TGTGCCATCAGTGAGCGACAGGGCCAAGAGACCCAGTACTTC.